Listed below are T cell receptor beta chains from one sample, sequenced in a study of cytomegalovirus exposure and HLA in healthy donors. TCRdb keeps only in-frame clones here, not all; method: immunoSEQ multiplex PCR. Counted here are 300,000 or so clones, 80% to 90% occurring once; the ten biggest clones make up roughly 2%. The sequenced sample was PBMCs. All receptors derive from a woman aged 40 to 50 in good health and CMV-seropositive. The CDR3 runs from the conserved cysteine through the conserved F or W.

v_gene,j_gene,CDR3aa
TRBV13,TRBJ2-1,CASSLGPSGSYSYNEQFF
TRBV9,TRBJ2-7,CASSVDAGTVSYEQYF
TRBV23-1,TRBJ2-4,CASREIGLAGGSAKNIQYF
TRBV5-1,TRBJ1-3,CASSQTTGSGNTIYF
TRBV29-1,-,CSVANRGGSYEQYF
TRBV2,TRBJ2-7,CARRGAGGLDEQYF
TRBV6-6,TRBJ2-2,CASSLAGGNTGELFF
TRBV19,TRBJ2-7,CASSPRVGGAFDYEQYF
TRBV9,TRBJ2-2,CASSLTGELFF
TRBV5-1,TRBJ2-3,CASSLIPGQSTDTQYF
TRBV7-9,TRBJ2-6,CSSSLSGLLVVPGANVLTF
TRBV9,TRBJ1-1,CASSARGQGNTEAFF
TRBV13,TRBJ2-1,CASTLAGLAGSEQFF
TRBV14,TRBJ1-4,CASSQGVQANEKLFF
TRBV7-9,TRBJ1-5,CASSPSWGGPNQPQHF
TRBV7-2,TRBJ1-5,CASSRSNQPQHF
TRBV9,TRBJ2-3,CASSTELTSSTDTQYF
TRBV7-8,TRBJ2-1,CASSLDGSGLAGFNEQFF
TRBV6-6,TRBJ2-7,CASSGSTYEQYF
TRBV18,TRBJ1-5,CASSRTGGDQPQHF
TRBV18,TRBJ2-7,CASSLRQSPTYEQYF
TRBV5-6,TRBJ2-1,CASRTGTGGVNEQFF
TRBV6-1,TRBJ2-7,CASRAGSEQYF
TRBV27,TRBJ2-7,CASSSIGTGGYEQYF
TRBV11-3,TRBJ2-1,CASSLGTSTYNEQFF
TRBV5-1,TRBJ2-1,CASSLTRPTGEQFF
TRBV30,TRBJ1-1,CAWRYGRNTEAFF
TRBV5-6,TRBJ1-3,CASSADRAGNTIYF
TRBV30,TRBJ1-2,CAWRRTGSAYGYTF
TRBV27,TRBJ2-1,CASSLSQLAGVNEQFF
TRBV7-2,TRBJ1-1,CASSRTTGVTEAFF
TRBV7-8,TRBJ2-3,CASSRWTESTDTQYF
TRBV7-9,TRBJ2-7,CASSWRHGQTYEQYF
TRBV11-3,TRBJ2-5,CASSLDKMRETQYF
TRBV11-2,TRBJ2-6,CASSSRGTGGSGANVLTF
TRBV28,TRBJ2-4,CASRESGVAKNSQYF
TRBV19,TRBJ2-3,CASTPDRVTDTQYF
TRBV7-2,TRBJ2-1,CASSWGLAGGPGDEQFF
TRBV5-6,TRBJ2-7,CASSLGPTGLHEQYF
TRBV4-3,TRBJ2-1,CASSQVFSGSSYNEQFF
TRBV6-5,TRBJ1-2,CASSRDSNYGYTF
TRBV29-1,TRBJ2-5,CSVKRTSGSSQETQYF
TRBV10-3,TRBJ2-5,CAIRATLGETQYF
TRBV9,TRBJ2-2,CASSSGEAGAGELFF
TRBV19,TRBJ1-2,CASRDSTIYGYTF
TRBV27,TRBJ1-1,CASSLDSYTEAFF
TRBV30,TRBJ2-5,CAWMYGSETQYF